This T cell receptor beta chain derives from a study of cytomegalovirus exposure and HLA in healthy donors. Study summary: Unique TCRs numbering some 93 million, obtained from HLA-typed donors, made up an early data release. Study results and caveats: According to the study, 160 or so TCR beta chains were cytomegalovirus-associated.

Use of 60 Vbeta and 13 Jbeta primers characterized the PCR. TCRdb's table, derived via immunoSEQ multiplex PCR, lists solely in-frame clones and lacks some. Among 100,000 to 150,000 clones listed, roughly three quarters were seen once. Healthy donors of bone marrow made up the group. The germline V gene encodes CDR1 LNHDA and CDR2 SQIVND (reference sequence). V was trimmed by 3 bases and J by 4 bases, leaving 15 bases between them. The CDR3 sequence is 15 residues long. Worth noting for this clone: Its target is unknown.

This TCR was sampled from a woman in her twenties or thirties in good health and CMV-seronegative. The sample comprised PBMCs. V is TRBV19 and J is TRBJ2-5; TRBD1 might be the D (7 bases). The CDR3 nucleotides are TGTGCCAGTAGTATGCGAAGGCAGGGGGGAGAGACCCAGTACTTC. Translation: CASSMRRQGGETQYF.